The clone carrying this T cell receptor (beta chain) has just a few counts. Original processing notes: From reference gene primer amplification, estimates of nucleated cell counts were derived. TCRdb's copy holds only in-frame clones and misses some; the assay was immunoSEQ multiplex PCR. V, J and clone size are taken as reported in that table, and D and trimming were inferred from the DNA itself. The sample lists some 100,000 clones, 70% to 90% seen once, with roughly 6.5% in the top ten. This entry comes from a study of blood T cell repertoires in COVID-19. Study-level background: Collection of acute and convalescent COVID-19 samples took place in the United States, Italy and Spain.

The trim removed 1 base at V and 4 bases at J, leaving 2 bases unmatched. CDR3 length: 16 amino acids. CDR1 SQVTM and CDR2 ANQGSEA come from the germline V gene. The sample consisted of peripheral blood. This TCR was sampled from a woman aged 60-75 years with acute or convalescent COVID-19. The chain joins TRBV29-1 to TRBJ2-1; 15 positions agree with TRBD2. The CDR3 DNA is TGCAGCGTTGAAGGGACTAGCGGGAGGGGGTACAATGAGCAGTTCTTC. It yields the protein CSVEGTSGRGYNEQFF.